The 30 T cell receptor beta chains listed next were all sequenced from one sample in a study of radiotherapy plus CTLA-4 blockade in lung cancer. This table comes from immunoSEQ multiplex PCR, and its TCRdb copy is limited to in-frame clones, with some not included. The table includes tens of thousands of clones, approximately 86% detected once. The sample was peripheral blood, taken from a patient treated with radiotherapy plus ipilimumab. Source of these receptors: a human donor with non-small cell lung cancer that progressed on radiotherapy plus ipilimumab.

This clone showed up just once. CDR3 bases: TGCGCCAGCAGCTTGGGTGGAAATGCTAACTATGGCTACACCTTC. Translating it yields CASSLGGNANYGYTF. The genes are TRBV5-1 and TRBJ1-2; no definite D call. The CDR3 extends over 15 amino acids. V gave up 0 bases and J gave up 0 bases, with 9 bases separating them. Germline V CDR1 and CDR2: SGHRS, YFSETQ.

The chain has TRBV7-2 and TRBJ2-1; maybe TRBD2 (6 bases). The length of the CDR3 is 14 residues. V dropped 5 bases and J dropped 7 bases, with 15 bases sitting between them. The germline CDR1 and CDR2 sequences are SGHTA and FQGNSA. CDR3 coding DNA: TGTGCCAGCAGCCCCGGGGTCCGGGGGAATGAGCAGTTCTTC. Translation: CASSPGVRGNEQFF.

This clone was recorded once. The chain links TRBV27 to TRBJ1-1; D call uncertain. Germline V CDR1 and CDR2: MNHEY, SMNVEV (reference sequence). Trimming shortened V by 2 bases and J by 0 bases, and 10 bases separated the two germline ends. This CDR3 is built from 15 residues. The CDR3 here is CASSLVTSMNTEAFF. In DNA form, the CDR3 reads TGTGCCAGCAGTTTAGTCACTTCAATGAACACTGAAGCTTTCTTT.

The V gene is TRBV13, the J gene TRBJ2-5; unclear D gene. This CDR3 is 13 amino acids long. Germline assignment: CDR1 PRHDT and CDR2 FYEKMQ (reference sequence). V lost 10 bases and J 1 base, leaving 13 bases between the germline ends. The CDR3 region is CATRTRTQETQYF. Here the CDR3 DNA reads TGTGCCACCCGTACCCGGACCCAAGAGACCCAGTACTTC. The full variable domain, completed using reference TRBV13 and TRBJ2-5, is AAGVIQSPRHLIKEKRETATLKCYPIPRHDTVYWYQQGPGQDPQFLISFYEKMQSDKGSIPDRFSAQQFSDYHSELNMSSLELGDSALYFCATRTRTQETQYFGPGTRLLVL.

The genes are TRBV18 and TRBJ1-1; D is uncertain. The CDR3 contains 13 residues. Germline lookup yields CDR1 KGHSH and CDR2 LQKENI. V was shortened by 4 bases and J by 4 bases, with 10 bases between the two germline ends. The CDR3 loop reads CASSRVEGTEAFF. CDR3 nucleotide sequence: TGTGCCAGCTCACGGGTGGAGGGCACTGAAGCTTTCTTT.

The CDR3 loop reads CASGSTESGANVLTF. In nucleotides, the CDR3 is TGCGCCAGCGGATCTACAGAATCAGGGGCCAACGTCCTGACTTTC. The chain has TRBV5-1 and TRBJ2-6; D call uncertain. The V end was cut by 7 bases, the J end by 4 bases, with 15 bases between. Germline CDR1 SGHRS, CDR2 YFSETQ. The CDR3 contains 15 residues.

The chain combines TRBV29-1 with TRBJ2-1; 10 positions agree with TRBD1. The CDR3 covers 14 residues. Per the germline V gene, CDR1 is SQVTM and CDR2 is ANQGSEA. V lost 4 bases, J lost 3 bases, and 3 bases stayed unmatched. The CDR3 here is CSVGGTGVYNEQFF. CDR3 nucleotide sequence: TGCAGCGTTGGAGGGACAGGGGTCTACAATGAGCAGTTCTTC.

The genes are TRBV28 and TRBJ1-5; D is uncertain. This CDR3 comprises 12 residues. The germline gives CDR1 MDHEN, CDR2 SYDVKM. V was cut by 7 bases and J by 10 bases, with 14 bases left in between. The CDR3 here is CASTAPPYPQHF. CDR3 bases: TGTGCCAGCACGGCCCCTCCATATCCCCAGCATTTT.

The rearrangement uses TRBV12-5 and TRBJ2-7, with D maybe TRBD1 (6 bases). Germline CDR1 is LGHNT and CDR2 is FRNRAP. The CDR3 is 13 residues long. The ends were cut back, 4 bases at V and 4 bases at J, with 11 bases in the middle. The CDR3 region is CASGSATGYEQYF. The CDR3 bases are TGTGCTAGTGGTTCAGCCACAGGGTACGAGCAGTACTTC.

This clone was seen a handful of times. The chain is built from TRBV2 and TRBJ2-1; TRBD2 aligns across 14 bases. This CDR3 contains 15 residues. J gave up 7 bases and V 6 bases, and 5 bases lay outside the gene matches. The V gene's germline CDR1 is SNHLY and CDR2 FYNNEI. CDR3 protein: CASSRTSGGSNEQFF. In DNA form, the CDR3 reads TGTGCCAGCAGCCGGACTAGCGGGGGGTCTAATGAGCAGTTCTTC.

This chain uses TRBV9 with TRBJ1-1; perhaps TRBD1 as D (5 bases). The CDR3 is 16 residues long. Germline V lookup: CDR1 SGDLS, CDR2 YYNGEE. V dropped 0 bases and J dropped 2 bases, with 14 bases sitting between them. CDR3 in DNA: TGTGCCAGCAGCGTAGCGCCATTCGGGGGAAACACTGAAGCTTTCTTT. It yields the protein CASSVAPFGGNTEAFF.

The sample holds a few counts of this clone. V is TRBV28 and J is TRBJ1-4; D perhaps matches TRBD1 (6 bases). V dropped 10 bases and J dropped 8 bases, with 17 bases sitting between them. Germline assignment: CDR1 MDHEN and CDR2 SYDVKM. The CDR3 spans 13 residues. CDR3: CATIQGVREKLFF. In nucleotides, the CDR3 is TGTGCCACCATACAGGGCGTCCGGGAAAAACTGTTTTTT. Full variable domain (rest looked up from reference TRBV28 and TRBJ1-4): DVKVTQSSRYLVKRTGEKVFLECVQDMDHENMFWYRQDPGLGLRLIYFSYDVKMKEKGDIPEGYSVSREKKERFSLILESASTNQTSMYLCATIQGVREKLFFGSGTQLSVL.

This rearrangement joins TRBV18 to TRBJ2-7; TRBD2 matches at 7 bases. The CDR3 length is 14 residues. The germline gives CDR1 KGHSH, CDR2 LQKENI. J was trimmed by 2 bases and V by 3 bases; bases with no gene match: 4. Written as DNA, the CDR3 is TGTGCCAGCTCACCGGGACTAAATACCTACGAGCAGTACTTC. Its translation: CASSPGLNTYEQYF.

J is TRBJ2-7 and V is TRBV11-3, with 7 bases identical to TRBD2. The CDR3 totals 15 residues. J lost 0 bases, V lost 5 bases, and 7 bases had no gene match. Germline V gives CDR1 SGHNT, CDR2 YENEEA. CDR3: CASSPSAGSSYEQYF. The CDR3 DNA sequence: TGTGCCAGCAGCCCCTCAGCGGGAAGCTCCTACGAGCAGTACTTC.

The chain has TRBV4-1 and TRBJ2-5, with D possibly being TRBD1 or TRBD2 (6 bases each). Germline V gives CDR1 MGHRA, CDR2 YSYEKL. Trimming took off 0 bases at V and 7 bases at J, with 15 bases between the two ends. The CDR3 is made up of 15 amino acids. In DNA form, the CDR3 reads TGCGCCAGCAGCCAAGAAACAGGGACGCGGGGGACCCAGTACTTC. This sequence encodes CASSQETGTRGTQYF.

J is TRBJ2-2 and V is TRBV12-5; perhaps TRBD2 as D (5 bases). The ends were cut back, 0 bases at V and 0 bases at J, with 14 bases in the middle. Germline values: CDR1 LGHNT, CDR2 FRNRAP. CDR3 size: 18 residues. CDR3 sequence: CASGLVLSGNPNTGELFF. The CDR3 bases are TGTGCTAGTGGTTTGGTACTGTCCGGGAACCCGAACACCGGGGAGCTGTTTTTT. Variable domain in full (rest from reference TRBV12-5 and TRBJ2-2): DARVTQTPRHKVTEMGQEVTMRCQPILGHNTVFWYRQTMMQGLELLAYFRNRAPLDDSGMPKDRFSAEMPDATLATLKIQPSEPRDSAVYFCASGLVLSGNPNTGELFFGEGSRLTVL.

There are a few counts of this clone. The chain couples TRBV7-2 to TRBJ1-2, with 12 bases lining up with TRBD1. The CDR3 totals 14 residues. Germline values: CDR1 SGHTA, CDR2 FQGNSA. Trimming at V came to 2 bases and at J to 7 bases, leaving 2 bases not matched to a gene. The CDR3 here is CASSLPGQGAGYTF. The CDR3 DNA reads as TGTGCCAGCAGCTTACCGGGACAGGGGGCTGGCTACACCTTC.

This chain connects TRBV20-1 to TRBJ2-5; 8 positions match TRBD1. This CDR3 comprises 11 residues. From germline, CDR1 is DFQATT and CDR2 SNEGSKA (reference sequence). The junction had 10 bases not matched to a gene; V was cut back by 8 bases and J by 11 bases. The CDR3 here is CSPQGAQEQYF. CDR3 in DNA: TGCAGTCCCCAGGGGGCGCAGGAGCAGTACTTC.

This chain links TRBV30 with TRBJ1-2, with TRBD1 matching over 12 bases. The CDR3 loop spans 15 amino acids. CDR1 and CDR2 from the germline V gene are GTSNPN and SVGIG (reference sequence). V lost 1 base, J lost 8 bases, and 8 bases stayed unmatched. The CDR3 DNA is TGTGCCTGGAGTGGAGTCCGGGACAGGGGGCAAGGCTACACCTTC. It codes for CAWSGVRDRGQGYTF.

CDR3 loop: CAWSHGDRLNTEAFF. The CDR3 DNA follows: TGTGCCTGGAGTCACGGTGACAGGCTGAACACTGAAGCTTTCTTT. This chain links TRBV30 with TRBJ1-1; perhaps TRBD1 as D (6 bases). The CDR3 loop spans 15 amino acids. CDR1 is GTSNPN and CDR2 is SVGIG in the germline V gene (reference sequence). With 2 bases removed from V and 0 bases from J, the gap between germline ends came to 13 bases.

The chain recombines TRBV5-3 with TRBJ1-1; 8 nucleotides line up with TRBD1. TRBV5-3 is classed as an ORF, of uncertain function. Losses at the gene ends were 1 base for V and 2 bases for J; bases not matched to a gene: 16. This CDR3 region has 19 residues. CDR3 sequence (DNA): TGTGCCAGAAGCTTGTGGGTGCCAGGGGGCTATTCTCCAAACACTGAAGCTTTCTTT. As protein: CARSLWVPGGYSPNTEAFF.

V is TRBV6-6 and J is TRBJ1-6; D is perhaps TRBD1 (6 bases). CDR1 MNHNY and CDR2 SVGAGI come from the germline V gene (reference sequence). Trimming stripped 6 bases from V and 7 bases from J, with 7 bases between. The CDR3 length is 12 residues. CDR3 amino acids: CASSQGNSPLHF. The CDR3 DNA sequence: TGTGCCAGCAGCCAGGGGAATTCACCCCTCCACTTT.

The chain carries TRBV5-6 and TRBJ2-1; 11 nucleotides match TRBD2. The CDR3 length is 17 residues. Germline CDR1 SGHDT, CDR2 YYEEEE. Losses at the gene ends were 2 bases for V and 2 bases for J; bases not matched to a gene: 6. CDR3 loop: CASSLISGGATYNEQFF. The CDR3 DNA sequence: TGTGCCAGCAGCTTAATTAGCGGGGGGGCCACCTACAATGAGCAGTTCTTC.

The chain is built from TRBV4-1 and TRBJ2-3, with a tentative D call TRBD2 (5 bases). Germline CDR1 is MGHRA and CDR2 is YSYEKL. Trimming took 1 base from V and 7 from J, leaving 9 bases between them. The CDR3 contains 13 residues. The CDR3 region has the DNA TGCGCCAGCAGCCAAGGGCCTAGCTATACGCAGTATTTT. Translating it yields CASSQGPSYTQYF.

V and J are TRBV29-1 and TRBJ1-5, with a tentative D call TRBD1 (6 bases). The CDR3 runs to 14 residues. The germline V gene encodes CDR1 SQVTM and CDR2 ANQGSEA. V lost 6 bases and J lost 0, with 12 bases in between. CDR3 sequence (DNA): TGCAGCGTAGTGACAGGATTTAGCAATCAGCCCCAGCATTTT. Its protein product is CSVVTGFSNQPQHF.

The J gene is TRBJ1-5, the V gene TRBV7-9; the D is unclear. V lost 5 bases, J lost 0 bases, and 11 bases lay in between. From germline, CDR1 is SEHNR and CDR2 FQNEAQ (reference sequence). The CDR3 sequence is 15 residues long. The CDR3: CASSPFGDSNQPQHF. The CDR3 bases are TGTGCCAGCAGCCCCTTTGGGGATAGCAATCAGCCCCAGCATTTT.

The genes are TRBV29-1 and TRBJ1-5, with 7 bases identical to TRBD1. Germline-derived CDR1 and CDR2 are SQVTM and ANQGSEA. V gave up 6 bases and J gave up 7 bases; unmatched junction bases: 9. This CDR3 contains 13 residues. CDR3 DNA: TGCAGCGTCGGAACAGGGGTGAGGCAGCCCCAGCATTTT. This encodes CSVGTGVRQPQHF.

The genes are TRBV6-1 and TRBJ1-2; D unclear. CDR1 MNHNS and CDR2 SASEGT come from the germline V gene. Trimming removed 6 bases at V and 8 bases at J, with 10 bases between. This CDR3 region has 11 residues. In nucleotides, the CDR3 is TGTGCCAGCAGACAACTGGGGGGCTACACCTTC. Protein: CASRQLGGYTF.

The chain employs TRBV7-9 and TRBJ2-7, with TRBD1 matching 8 bases. This CDR3 has 16 amino acids. V gave up 5 bases and J gave up 0 bases; unmatched junction bases: 9. Germline CDR1 reads SEHNR; CDR2 reads FQNEAQ (reference sequence). The CDR3 here is CASSPGQGQVSYEQYF. The CDR3 DNA follows: TGTGCCAGCAGCCCTGGACAGGGACAAGTCTCCTACGAGCAGTACTTC.

In its sample, this clone was seen once. The chain is built from TRBV30 and TRBJ1-6; TRBD1 aligns across 8 bases. This CDR3 contains 17 residues. Germline CDR1 is GTSNPN and CDR2 is SVGIG (reference sequence). Trimming at V came to 2 bases and at J to 5 bases, leaving 11 bases not matched to a gene. The CDR3 spells CAWSRDRSDAHNSPLHF. The CDR3, as DNA: TGTGCCTGGAGTAGGGACAGGTCAGATGCCCATAATTCACCCCTCCACTTT. The full variable domain, completed using reference TRBV30 and TRBJ1-6, is SQTIHQWPATLVQPVGSPLSLECTVEGTSNPNLYWYRQAAGRGLQLLFYSVGIGQISSEVPQNLSASRPQDRQFILSSKKLLLSDSGFYLCAWSRDRSDAHNSPLHFGNGTRLTVT.